Sequencing of this T cell receptor (beta chain) was carried out in a study of blood T cell repertoires in COVID-19. Study overall: COVID-19 samples, acute and convalescent, were from the United States, Italy and Spain. In each case, the material was cDNA or gDNA derived from T cells, B-cell-depleted T cells, or PBMCs.

Per the authors' pipeline: Amplification with reference gene primers provided the estimates of nucleated cell counts. TCRdb's copy holds only in-frame clones and misses some; the assay was immunoSEQ multiplex PCR. The V and J calls and the clone size are those of that table, but D and trimming were determined from the DNA. The sample contains about 150,000 clones, around 79% of which appear only once. The sequence came from an older man with acute or convalescent COVID-19. Material for sequencing was peripheral blood.

CDR3 nucleotides: TGTGCCAGCAGCCGTGAGCGGGGGGGCGCAGATACGCAGTATTTT. It codes for CASSRERGGADTQYF. The rearrangement links TRBV11-2 to TRBJ2-3; 10 bases agree with TRBD2. Germline loops: CDR1 SGHAT, CDR2 FQNNGV. This CDR3 is built from 15 residues. V was clipped by 5 bases and J by 4 bases; unmatched bases: 6.